The 2 T cell receptor beta chains listed next were all sequenced from one sample in a study of PD-1 blockade in classical Hodgkin lymphoma. This table comes from immunoSEQ multiplex PCR, and its TCRdb copy is limited to in-frame clones, with some not included. The table includes some 93,000 clones, approximately 78% detected once. Time point defined: cycle 4 day 1 (C4D1), after more than five weeks of nivolumab. Every patient relapsed after autologous stem cell transplantation, and brentuximab vedotin exposure varied. Material: peripheral blood mononuclear cells (PBMCs), obtained before the fourth cycle of nivolumab. The source of these receptors is a human donor with classical Hodgkin lymphoma.

This rearrangement joins TRBV5-1 to TRBJ2-2; a possible D gene is TRBD1 (7 bases). Germline loops: CDR1 SGHRS, CDR2 YFSETQ. This CDR3 has 18 residues. With 0 bases removed from V and 4 bases from J, the gap between germline ends came to 19 bases. CDR3 in amino acids: CASSLDHSGGPGTGELFF. The CDR3 DNA follows: TGCGCCAGCAGCTTGGATCACTCAGGGGGGCCGGGCACCGGGGAGCTGTTTTTT.

The chain recombines TRBV9 with TRBJ2-6; D is unresolved. There are 16 residues in the CDR3. V lost 0 bases and J lost 4, with 11 bases in between. CDR1 and CDR2 (germline): SGDLS, YYNGEE. The DNA of the CDR3 is TGTGCCAGCAGCGTAGATGGGGTCTGGGGGGCCAACGTCCTGACTTTC. This gives the protein CASSVDGVWGANVLTF.